One sample yielded the 20 T cell receptor beta chains listed below, sequenced in a study of T-cell memory formation after mild COVID-19. TCRdb used MiXCR to reprocess the 5' RACE reads, holding one entry per CDR3 protein. Of 250,000 to 300,000 distinct CDR3 sequences detected, approximately 7.6% appear once; the ten largest clones hold approximately 22%. Sequencing was performed on PBMCs or a T cell subset sorted from them (not recorded which). The receptors stem from a man aged 18 to 29 who had mild COVID-19 (a few samples of this study predate the infection). Cell type and time point are not known.

In this sample, this clonotype turned up a few times. The chain recombines TRBV19 with TRBJ2-7; D remains unclear. The germline V gene encodes CDR1 LNHDA and CDR2 SQIVND (reference sequence). V was trimmed by 4 bases and J by 4 bases, leaving 11 bases between them. This CDR3 has 13 amino acids. The CDR3 protein is CASSRRDGYEQYV. DNA for the CDR3: TGTGCCAGTAGTAGAAGAGACGGATACGAGCAGTACGTC.

This clonotype has more than one count but fewer than ten. J is TRBJ2-7 and V is TRBV5-4; tentatively, D is TRBD1 or TRBD2 (6 bases each). V lost 5 bases and J 6 bases, leaving 15 bases between the germline ends. Germline-derived CDR1 and CDR2 are SGHNT and YYREEE (reference sequence). The CDR3 is 13 amino acids. CDR3 in amino acids: CASSTGSRGEQYV. The CDR3 DNA follows: TGTGCCAGCAGTACAGGGTCGCGGGGCGAGCAGTACGTC.

In this sample, this clonotype turned up a few times. The junction does not match germline at one end; this may be a read error. In DNA, the CDR3 is TGTGCCAGCAGACAAGAAAATACAAGGACCGCGGGTGAAAAACTGTTTTTT. This gives the protein CASRQENTRTAGEKLFF. This chain connects TRBV3-1 to TRBJ1-4; D unresolved. The CDR3 runs 17 residues. Germline V gives CDR1 LGHDT, CDR2 YNNKEL (reference sequence).

J is TRBJ2-3 and V is TRBV7-8; 10 nucleotides align to TRBD2. The trim removed 3 bases at V and 2 bases at J, leaving 11 bases unmatched. Germline lookup yields CDR1 SGHVS and CDR2 FQNEAQ. The CDR3 extends over 18 amino acids. CDR3 DNA sequence: TGTGCCAGCAGCTTGATAGTAGCGGGGGGTACTATCACAGATACGCAGTATTTT. This gives the protein CASSLIVAGGTITDTQYF.

The V call is TRBV7-2, the J call TRBJ2-5; the match to TRBD2 covers 8 bases. Germline V gene data show CDR1 as SGHTA and CDR2 as FQGNSA. The V gene end was trimmed by 5 bases and the J gene end by 1 base; junction bases not matched to a gene: 9. This CDR3 is 16 amino acids long. CDR3 region: CASSVVRGVLQETQYF. CDR3 DNA sequence: TGTGCCAGCAGCGTAGTGCGGGGGGTCCTCCAAGAGACCCAGTACTTC.

The chain has TRBV5-1 and TRBJ1-2; 8 nucleotides line up with TRBD1. The germline V gene encodes CDR1 SGHRS and CDR2 YFSETQ. The CDR3 runs 17 residues. V gave up 0 bases and J gave up 2 bases; unmatched junction bases: 9. The CDR3 region is CASSLVVAGTGNYGYTF. CDR3 DNA sequence: TGCGCCAGCAGCTTGGTGGTTGCAGGGACAGGCAACTATGGCTACACCTTC. Full variable domain (missing parts from reference TRBV5-1 and TRBJ1-2): KAGVTQTPRYLIKTRGQQVTLSCSPISGHRSVSWYQQTPGQGLQFLFEYFSETQRNKGNFPGRFSGRQFSNSRSEMNVSTLELGDSALYLCASSLVVAGTGNYGYTFGSGTRLTVV.

This chain connects TRBV5-4 to TRBJ2-3, with D hard to call. Germline CDR1 is SGHNT and CDR2 is YYREEE (reference sequence). Trimming stripped 5 bases from V and 1 base from J, with 5 bases between. This CDR3 contains 12 residues. Here the CDR3 DNA reads TGTGCCAGCAGGTGGGGCACAGATACGCAGTATTTT. Its protein is CASRWGTDTQYF.

This clonotype was counted only a few times. V gene TRBV5-1 combines with J gene TRBJ1-2, with D tentatively TRBD1 (5 bases). The germline V gene has CDR1 SGHRS and CDR2 YFSETQ. The CDR3 length is 12 residues. V lost 1 base to trimming and J lost 14 bases, with 15 bases between them. This CDR3 is CASSLTGTDFTF. The CDR3 nucleotides are TGCGCCAGCAGCTTGACCGGGACGGACTTTACCTTC. The whole variable domain, remainder taken from reference TRBV5-1 and TRBJ1-2, is KAGVTQTPRYLIKTRGQQVTLSCSPISGHRSVSWYQQTPGQGLQFLFEYFSETQRNKGNFPGRFSGRQFSNSRSEMNVSTLELGDSALYLCASSLTGTDFTFGSGTRLTVV.

J is TRBJ2-5 and V is TRBV4-2, with TRBD2 matching over 7 bases. Germline CDR1 is LGHNA and CDR2 is YNFKEQ. The junction had 9 bases not matched to a gene; V was cut back by 1 base and J by 1 base. This CDR3 is built from 17 residues. The CDR3: CASSQGVLAAGQETQYF. The CDR3 bases are TGTGCCAGCAGCCAAGGTGTCCTAGCGGCTGGCCAAGAGACCCAGTACTTC.

This clonotype appeared a few times. V and J are TRBV6-5 and TRBJ1-2, with unresolved D. With 0 bases removed from V and 8 bases from J, the gap between germline ends came to 13 bases. The V gene's germline CDR1 is MNHEY and CDR2 SVGAGI. CDR3 length equals 14 residues. The CDR3 loop reads CASSYSRATVGYTF. The CDR3 DNA is TGTGCCAGCAGTTACTCACGGGCAACTGTCGGCTACACCTTC.

V gene TRBV29-1 combines with J gene TRBJ2-2; 8 nucleotides match TRBD1. Germline CDR1 SQVTM, CDR2 ANQGSEA. J was trimmed by 8 bases and V by 5 bases; bases with no gene match: 7. The CDR3 is 13 residues long. CDR3 sequence reads: CSVLDRAIGELFF. The CDR3 nucleotides are TGCAGCGTTCTGGACAGGGCCATTGGGGAGCTGTTTTTT.

The gene calls are TRBV7-9 and TRBJ2-7; D is possibly TRBD1 or TRBD2 (5 bases each). The CDR3 totals 11 residues. V lost 11 bases to trimming and J lost 4 bases, with 12 bases between them. Looked up from germline, CDR1 is SEHNR and CDR2 is FQNEAQ (reference sequence). Here the CDR3 DNA reads TGTGCCTCCGGGACGGTTTACGAGCAGTACTTC. It is translated as CASGTVYEQYF.

This clonotype was picked up a small number of times. J is TRBJ2-5 and V is TRBV5-1; possible D gene TRBD1, 6 bases. This CDR3 is built from 14 residues. The V gene lost 3 bases and the J gene lost 5 bases, with 14 bases spanning the gap. CDR1 is SGHRS and CDR2 is YFSETQ in the germline V gene. The CDR3 nucleotides read TGCGCCAGCAGCTCGGACAGTCCCCGGGAGACCCAGTACTTC. It is translated as CASSSDSPRETQYF.

This clonotype was seen repeatedly, ten times or more. The rearrangement links TRBV7-9 to TRBJ2-1; no clear D gene. Germline CDR1 and CDR2: SEHNR and FQNEAQ (reference sequence). The V gene lost 2 bases and the J gene lost 10 bases, with 9 bases spanning the gap. The CDR3 extends over 12 amino acids. The CDR3 region has the DNA TGTGCCAGCAGCTTACAGGCTCCGGAGCAGTTCTTC. Amino acid sequence: CASSLQAPEQFF. Full variable domain (remainder filled in from reference TRBV7-9 and TRBJ2-1): DTGVSQNPRHKITKRGQNVTFRCDPISEHNRLYWYRQTLGQGPEFLTYFQNEAQLEKSRLLSDRFSAERPKGSFSTLEIQRTEQGDSAMYLCASSLQAPEQFFGPGTRLTVL.

The chain employs TRBV20-1 and TRBJ2-3, with D possibly being TRBD2 (6 bases). CDR3 length: 14 residues. CDR1 and CDR2 (germline): DFQATT, SNEGSKA (reference sequence). V lost 2 bases and J 1 base, leaving 10 bases between the germline ends. The CDR3 reads CSARLSSGTDTQYF. In DNA form, the CDR3 reads TGCAGTGCTAGATTGTCTAGCGGCACAGATACGCAGTATTTT.

The chain couples TRBV5-1 to TRBJ1-2; 7 nucleotides line up with TRBD1. V dropped 5 bases and J dropped 2; count of bases not matched to a gene: 6. The germline CDR1 and CDR2 sequences are SGHRS and YFSETQ. CDR3 length: 14 amino acids. The CDR3 loop is CASRPSDRNYGYTF. CDR3 DNA sequence: TGCGCCAGCAGACCCTCGGACAGGAACTATGGCTACACCTTC.

The chain couples TRBV4-1 to TRBJ2-5, with TRBD2 as a possible D gene (6 bases). Germline CDR1 MGHRA, CDR2 YSYEKL. The V and J ends lost 5 bases and 1 base respectively, with 8 bases between them. The CDR3 is 13 amino acids. CDR3 region: CASSGTFQETQYF. The CDR3 coding sequence is TGCGCCAGCAGCGGGACTTTCCAAGAGACCCAGTACTTC.

This sequence joins TRBV28 and TRBJ2-5; a possible D gene is TRBD2 (6 bases). V dropped 4 bases and J dropped 1 base, with 19 bases sitting between them. CDR1 is MDHEN and CDR2 is SYDVKM in the germline V gene. This CDR3 has 17 amino acids. CDR3 in amino acids: CASSYYRPRRGQETQYF. In DNA form, the CDR3 reads TGTGCCAGCAGTTACTACCGGCCCAGGAGGGGCCAAGAGACCCAGTACTTC.

This clonotype was picked up a small number of times. This rearrangement joins TRBV5-5 to TRBJ2-7; no reliable D call. The CDR3 covers 15 residues. Trimming removed 5 bases at V and 0 bases at J, with 15 bases between. Germline V lookup: CDR1 SGHKS, CDR2 YYEKEE (reference sequence). The CDR3 loop reads CASSLELTDSYEQYF. The DNA of the CDR3 is TGTGCCAGCAGTCTCGAGCTAACAGACTCCTACGAGCAGTACTTC.

This sequence joins TRBV25-1 and TRBJ2-5; 11 bases align to TRBD2. The CDR3 extends over 17 amino acids. Trimming removed 3 bases from V and 1 base from J; junction bases left unmatched: 7. The germline V gene has CDR1 MGHDK and CDR2 SYGVNS. DNA of the CDR3: TGTGCCAGCAGTGACCCCTCTAGCGGGGGGCCCCAAGAGACCCAGTACTTC. Amino acids: CASSDPSSGGPQETQYF.